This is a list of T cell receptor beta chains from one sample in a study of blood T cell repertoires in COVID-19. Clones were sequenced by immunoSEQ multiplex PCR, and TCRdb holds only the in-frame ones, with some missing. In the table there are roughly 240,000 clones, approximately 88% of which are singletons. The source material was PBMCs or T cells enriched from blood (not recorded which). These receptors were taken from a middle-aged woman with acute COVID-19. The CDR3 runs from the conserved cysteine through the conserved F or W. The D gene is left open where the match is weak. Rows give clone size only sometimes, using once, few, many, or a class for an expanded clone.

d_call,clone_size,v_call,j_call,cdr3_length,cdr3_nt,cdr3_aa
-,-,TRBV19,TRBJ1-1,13,TGTGCCAGTAGTATCAGGGTCGACACTGAAGCTTTCTTT,CASSIRVDTEAFF
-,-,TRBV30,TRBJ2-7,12,TGTGCCTGGAGTGTAGCAGGGATCGAGCAGTACTTC,CAWSVAGIEQYF
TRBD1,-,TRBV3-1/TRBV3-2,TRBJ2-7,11,TGTGCCAGCAGGTCAACAGGGGCCTCGTACTTC,CASRSTGASYF
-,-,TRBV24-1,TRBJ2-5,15,TGTGCCACCAGTGACCCTCGTGGGCAGCAAGAGACCCAGTACTTC,CATSDPRGQQETQYF
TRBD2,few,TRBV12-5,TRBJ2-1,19,TGTGCTAGTGGTTCCCTCCCGGGGACTAGCGGTGTGCTGTACAATGAGCAGTTCTTC,CASGSLPGTSGVLYNEQFF
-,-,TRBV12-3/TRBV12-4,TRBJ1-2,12,TGTGCCAGCAGTTACCCAGGGCTCGGCTACACCTTC,CASSYPGLGYTF
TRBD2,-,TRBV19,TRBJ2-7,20,TGTGCCAGTAGTATCACGGCGATAGGGCTAGCGGGGGGCCGGTCCAACGAGCAGTACTTC,CASSITAIGLAGGRSNEQYF
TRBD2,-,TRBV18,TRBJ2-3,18,TGTGCCAGCTCACGCGCCGGGACTAGCGGGGGGTACACAGATACGCAGTATTTT,CASSRAGTSGGYTDTQYF
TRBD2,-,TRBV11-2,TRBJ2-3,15,TGTGCCAGCAGCCCGGGACTAGCTTCCCGCGCTACGCAGTATTTT,CASSPGLASRATQYF
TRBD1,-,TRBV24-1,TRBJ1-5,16,TGTGCCACCAGTGCTAAAGACAGGGGGAACAATCAGCCCCAGCATTTT,CATSAKDRGNNQPQHF
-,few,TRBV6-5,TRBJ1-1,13,TGTGCCAGCAGTTACTCCTGGAACACTGAAGCTTTCTTT,CASSYSWNTEAFF
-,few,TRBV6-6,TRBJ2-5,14,TGTGCCAGCAGTTACTCGACAGCCCAAGAGACCCAGTACTTC,CASSYSTAQETQYF
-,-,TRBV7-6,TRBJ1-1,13,TGTGCCAGCAGCCCATTCTGGGGGGCTGAAGCTTTCTTT,CASSPFWGAEAFF
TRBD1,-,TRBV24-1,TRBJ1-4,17,TGTGCCACCAGCGCGACAGGGGCCCCGGGAGGAATTGAAAAACTGTTTTTT,CATSATGAPGGIEKLFF
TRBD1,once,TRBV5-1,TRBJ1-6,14,TGCGCCAGCAGCAGGGGACAGGGAGGCTCACCCCTCCACTTT,CASSRGQGGSPLHF
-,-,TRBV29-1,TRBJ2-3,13,TGCAGCGGGGGTTGGGCCACCTCCCATACGCAGTATTTT,CSGGWATSHTQYF
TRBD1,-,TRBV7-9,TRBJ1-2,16,TGTGCCAGCAGCTCCCGCTATAGACAGGGGATGGATGGCTACACCTTC,CASSSRYRQGMDGYTF
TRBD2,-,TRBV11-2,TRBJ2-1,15,TGTGCCAGCAGCGTAAGCGGGAGTGGCGGCTATGAGCAGTTCTTC,CASSVSGSGGYEQFF
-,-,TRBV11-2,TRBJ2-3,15,TGTGCCAGCAGCTTAAGGCCGGAGTTCCTGGATACGCAGTATTTT,CASSLRPEFLDTQYF
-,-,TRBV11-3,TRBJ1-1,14,TGTGCCAGCAGCCCCAGGACAAGAAACACTGAAGCTTTCTTT,CASSPRTRNTEAFF
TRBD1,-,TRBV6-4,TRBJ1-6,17,TGTGCCTACCTGGGACAGGGGTCGAGCTCCTATAATTCACCCCTCCACTTT,CAYLGQGSSSYNSPLHF
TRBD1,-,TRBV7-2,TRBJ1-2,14,TGTGCCAGCAGCTTCCGGACAGGGGGTTCTGGCTACACCTTC,CASSFRTGGSGYTF
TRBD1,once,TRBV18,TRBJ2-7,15,TGTGCCAGCTCATTAGGGACAGGGAATCCCTACGAGCAGTACTTC,CASSLGTGNPYEQYF
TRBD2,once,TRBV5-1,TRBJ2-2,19,TGCGCCAGCAGCTTGTTAGCTGTTAGCGGGGGAGCGAACACCGGGGAGCTGTTTTTT,CASSLLAVSGGANTGELFF
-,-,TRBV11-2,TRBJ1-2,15,TGTGCCAGCAGCTTAGGGGCAGGATACCTCTATGGCTACACCTTC,CASSLGAGYLYGYTF
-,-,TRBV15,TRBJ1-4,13,TGTGCCACCGCTCGCGGCCATAATGAAAAACTGTTTTTT,CATARGHNEKLFF
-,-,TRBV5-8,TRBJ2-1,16,TGTGCCAGCAGCCCCCTTGGCAGCGGGTTATACAATGAGCAGTTCTTC,CASSPLGSGLYNEQFF
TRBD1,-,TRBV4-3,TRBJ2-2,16,TGCGCCAGCAGCCAAGAAGGGACAGGGGGCCCCGGGGAGCTGTTTTTT,CASSQEGTGGPGELFF
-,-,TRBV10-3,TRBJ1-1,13,TGTGCCACAGAAACAGGGACGAACACTGAAGCTTTCTTT,CATETGTNTEAFF
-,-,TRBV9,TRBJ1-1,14,TGTGCCAGCAGCGTAGTTTCGGGGGGCACTGAAGCTTTCTTT,CASSVVSGGTEAFF
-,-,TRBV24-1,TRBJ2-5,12,TGTGCCACCAGTGATAGCTTCGAGACCCAGTACTTC,CATSDSFETQYF
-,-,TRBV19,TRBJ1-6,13,TGTGCCAGTAGTATAGGGACAGATTCACCCCTCCACTTT,CASSIGTDSPLHF
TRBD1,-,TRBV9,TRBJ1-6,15,TGTGCCAGCAGCCACGAAGGACAGGGATGGTCACCCCTCCACTTT,CASSHEGQGWSPLHF
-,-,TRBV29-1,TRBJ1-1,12,TGCAGCGTGGGGGAGGGGAACACTGAAGCTTTCTTT,CSVGEGNTEAFF
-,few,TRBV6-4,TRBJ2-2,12,TGTGCCAGCGGCCGGGACACCGGGGAGCTGTTTTTT,CASGRDTGELFF
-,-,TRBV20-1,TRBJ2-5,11,TGCAGTGCTAGAGATTCGGAGACCCAGTACTTC,CSARDSETQYF
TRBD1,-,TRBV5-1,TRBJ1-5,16,TGCGCCAGCAGCTTGGGAGGAGACAGGGGCAATCAGCCCCAGCATTTT,CASSLGGDRGNQPQHF
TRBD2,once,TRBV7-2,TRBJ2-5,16,TGTGCCAGCAGCTTAAATCTCGCGGGGGGAATAGAGACCCAGTACTTC,CASSLNLAGGIETQYF
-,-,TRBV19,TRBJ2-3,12,TGTGCCAGTAGTCTTAGCACAGATACGCAGTATTTT,CASSLSTDTQYF
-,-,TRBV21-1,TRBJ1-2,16,TGTGCCAGCAGCAAAGGCCCCCAGGGTCTTAACTATGGCTACACCTTC,CASSKGPQGLNYGYTF
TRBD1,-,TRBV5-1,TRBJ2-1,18,TGCGCCAGCAGCTTGGAACCCTCCGGGACAGGGGGCGACGAAGAGCAGTTCTTC,CASSLEPSGTGGDEEQFF
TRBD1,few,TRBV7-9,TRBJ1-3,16,TGTGCCAGCAGCCTAGGGGGACAGAGTTCCGGAAACACCATATATTTT,CASSLGGQSSGNTIYF
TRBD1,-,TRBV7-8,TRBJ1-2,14,TGTGCCAGCAGCCTACAGGGGAAAAGCTATGGCTACACCTTC,CASSLQGKSYGYTF
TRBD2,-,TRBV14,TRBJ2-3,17,TGTGCCAGCAGCCAAGGACTAGCGGGACTGCCGCTAGATACGCAGTATTTT,CASSQGLAGLPLDTQYF
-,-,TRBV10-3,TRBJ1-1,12,TGTGCCATCAGTGAGTCGGGGCGTGAAGCTTTCTTT,CAISESGREAFF
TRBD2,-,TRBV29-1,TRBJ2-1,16,TGCAGCGTTAAGGGATTCCTAGCGGGGGAATACAATGAGCAGTTCTTC,CSVKGFLAGEYNEQFF
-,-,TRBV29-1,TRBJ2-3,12,TGCAGCGTAACAGGAGACACAGATACGCAGTATTTT,CSVTGDTDTQYF
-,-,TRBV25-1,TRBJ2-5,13,TGTGCCAGCAGTGATCCCTCGGACATTTCACAGTACTTC,CASSDPSDISQYF
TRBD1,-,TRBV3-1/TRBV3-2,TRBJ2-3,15,TGTGCCAGCAGCCAAGAACGGACAGGGACAGATACGCAGTATTTT,CASSQERTGTDTQYF
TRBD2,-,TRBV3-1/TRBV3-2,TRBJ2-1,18,TGTGCCAGCAGCCAAGATCTTCCACGCGGGGGGGCTTACAATGAGCAGTTCTTC,CASSQDLPRGGAYNEQFF
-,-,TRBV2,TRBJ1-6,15,TGTGCCAGCAGTGAAGACGGGTCCCGTAATTCACCCCTCCACTTT,CASSEDGSRNSPLHF
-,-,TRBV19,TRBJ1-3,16,TGTGCCAGTAGTATTTCGTCGGGGAACTCTGGAAACACCATATATTTT,CASSISSGNSGNTIYF
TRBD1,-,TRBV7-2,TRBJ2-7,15,TGTGCCAGCAGCTTAGCCGGGACAGGGACCTACGAGCAGTACTTC,CASSLAGTGTYEQYF
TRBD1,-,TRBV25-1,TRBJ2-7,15,TGTGCCAGCAGTGAATACGTACAGGGGGTTACCGAGCAGTACTTC,CASSEYVQGVTEQYF